The 30 T cell receptor beta chains below were found in one sample sequenced in a study of vaccination and CD4 T cells after COVID-19. No cognate antigen is known for these TCRs. Treatment in this sample: roughly nine-day PBMC culture with coronavirus spike peptide pools or control peptides (ViraFEST assay). The Oncomine TCR Beta short-read assay generated sequence data from the DNA of cultured CD4+ T cells. One entry per CDR3 protein, called by TCRdb with MiXCR from the PCR reads. The sample includes 15,000 to 20,000 distinct CDR3 sequences, 25% to 30% of them seen just once. The sequenced sample was cultured CD4+ T cells from blood. These receptor sequences come from a human donor with COVID-19.

CDR3 in DNA: TGTGCCATCAGTGGAACAGGGGAGGGAGGCTACACCTTC. Translating it yields CAISGTGEGGYTF. The chain is built from TRBV10-3 and TRBJ1-2; 7 nucleotides line up with TRBD1. This CDR3 has 13 amino acids. Trimming at V came to 4 bases and at J to 8 bases, leaving 7 bases not matched to a gene. CDR1 and CDR2 (germline): ENHRY, SYGVKD.

The chain has TRBV14 and TRBJ1-6; D might be TRBD1 (6 bases). With 3 bases removed from V and 7 bases from J, the gap between germline ends came to 7 bases. Germline CDR1 and CDR2: SGHDN and FVKESK. This CDR3 spans 13 amino acids. The CDR3 nucleotides are TGTGCCAGCAGCCAGAGGGGGAATTCACCCCTCCACTTT. Translated: CASSQRGNSPLHF.

This clonotype is a singleton in its sample. V gene TRBV5-1 combines with J gene TRBJ2-3, with 9 bases aligning to TRBD2. The V and J ends lost 2 bases and 4 bases, in that order; junction bases with no gene match: 5. CDR1 and CDR2 (germline): SGHRS, YFSETQ. There are 15 residues in the CDR3. This CDR3 reads CASSLRGLASDTQYF. CDR3 nucleotides: TGCGCCAGCAGCTTAAGGGGACTAGCCTCAGATACGCAGTATTTT.

This clonotype was observed a few times. The V and J genes are TRBV20-1 and TRBJ2-2, with TRBD1 as a possible D gene (6 bases). V dropped 5 bases and J dropped 1 base, with 14 bases sitting between them. Per germline, CDR1 DFQATT and CDR2 SNEGSKA (reference sequence). The CDR3 totals 15 residues. The CDR3 sequence: CSAETGFLNTGELFF. CDR3 nucleotide sequence: TGCAGTGCTGAAACAGGGTTTTTGAACACCGGGGAGCTGTTTTTT.

The V gene is TRBV12-5, the J gene TRBJ1-1, with a possible D match to TRBD1 (6 bases). Trimming shortened V by 1 base and J by 5 bases, and 14 bases separated the two germline ends. The CDR3 has 15 amino acids. Germline assignment: CDR1 LGHNT and CDR2 FRNRAP. The chain's CDR3 is CASGLAPGAGTEAFF. The CDR3 bases are TGTGCTAGTGGTTTGGCCCCGGGGGCAGGAACTGAAGCTTTCTTT.

In the case of this clonotype: The junction differs from germline at one of its ends, possibly a read error. V gene TRBV7-9 combines with J gene TRBJ2-7, with 7 bases lining up with TRBD1. CDR1 is SEHNR and CDR2 is FQNEAQ in the germline V gene (reference sequence). The CDR3 totals 13 residues. This CDR3 reads CASSPRTGRAGHF. For the CDR3, the DNA is TGTGCCAGCAGCCCCCGGACAGGACGAGCAGGACACTTC. The variable domain in full, with the rest retrieved from reference TRBV7-9 and TRBJ2-7, is DTGVSQNPRHKITKRGQNVTFRCDPISEHNRLYWYRQTLGQGPEFLTYFQNEAQLEKSRLLSDRFSAERPKGSFSTLEIQRTEQGDSAMYLCASSPRTGRAGHFGPGTRLTVT.

There are a few counts of this clonotype. The chain combines TRBV7-2 with TRBJ1-5; 10 bases are a match to TRBD1. The CDR3 loop spans 15 amino acids. V lost 1 base to trimming and J lost 4 bases; unmatched junction nucleotides: 1. Per germline, CDR1 SGHTA and CDR2 FQGNSA. The CDR3 DNA reads as TGTGCCAGCAGCTTAGGGGACAGGGGTAATCAGCCCCAGCATTTT. Protein sequence: CASSLGDRGNQPQHF.

The chain has TRBV10-3 and TRBJ2-5; perhaps TRBD2 as D (6 bases). Germline V gives CDR1 ENHRY, CDR2 SYGVKD. The CDR3 extends over 14 amino acids. The V end was cut by 10 bases, the J end by 2 bases, with 17 bases between. In nucleotides, the CDR3 is TGTGCCACCGCTCGGGACTCCATTCAAGAGACCCAGTACTTC. Translating gives CATARDSIQETQYF.

V usage is TRBV2 and J usage is TRBJ2-1; no definite D call. Germline CDR1 SNHLY, CDR2 FYNNEI. The CDR3 runs 12 residues. Trimming stripped 5 bases from V and 7 bases from J, with 9 bases between. The CDR3 sequence: CASSPRRNEQFF. The DNA of the CDR3 is TGTGCCAGCAGTCCCAGGCGGAATGAGCAGTTCTTC.

The chain recombines TRBV5-1 with TRBJ2-5; D call uncertain. The CDR3 is made up of 11 amino acids. Trimming took off 2 bases at V and 3 bases at J, with 2 bases between the two ends. Germline loops: CDR1 SGHRS, CDR2 YFSETQ. The CDR3 here is CASSFEETQYF. As DNA, the CDR3 is TGCGCCAGCAGCTTCGAAGAGACCCAGTACTTC.

This clonotype came up a few times. This chain links TRBV15 with TRBJ2-7; 9 positions match TRBD1. The germline V gene encodes CDR1 LNHNV and CDR2 YYDKDF (reference sequence). The trim removed 0 bases at V and 3 bases at J, leaving 6 bases unmatched. CDR3 size: 16 residues. The CDR3 reads CATSRDYPGQGYEQYF. The CDR3 coding sequence is TGTGCCACCAGCAGAGACTACCCGGGACAGGGCTACGAGCAGTACTTC.

This rearrangement joins TRBV5-4 to TRBJ2-7; 11 bases line up with TRBD2. Germline V gene lookup returns CDR1 SGHNT and CDR2 YYREEE (reference sequence). This CDR3 has 16 amino acids. The V segment lost 4 bases and the J segment 0 bases; nucleotides outside the gene matches: 6. DNA for the CDR3: TGTGCCAGCAGCCTTAGACTAGCGGGGAGCTCCTACGAGCAGTACTTC. Its translation: CASSLRLAGSSYEQYF.

V gene TRBV18 combines with J gene TRBJ2-3; 10 bases agree with TRBD2. The CDR3 has 16 residues. In germline, CDR1 is KGHSH, CDR2 LQKENI. After removal of 0 bases from V and 2 bases from J, the junction contained 2 bases not matched to a gene. The CDR3 is CASSPPSGGFTDTQYF. In DNA, the CDR3 is TGTGCCAGCTCACCACCTAGCGGGGGGTTCACAGATACGCAGTATTTT. Based on the CDR3 plus reference TRBV18 and TRBJ2-3, the full variable domain is NAGVMQNPRHLVRRRGQEARLRCSPMKGHSHVYWYRQLPEEGLKFMVYLQKENIIDESGMPKERFSAEFPKEGPSILRIQQVVRGDSAAYFCASSPPSGGFTDTQYFGPGTRLTVL.

This clonotype was counted once. The chain combines TRBV29-1 with TRBJ2-1; TRBD1 agrees at 10 bases. With V trimmed by 7 bases and J by 6 bases, 9 bases remained unmatched. Looked up from germline, CDR1 is SQVTM and CDR2 is ANQGSEA. The CDR3 spans 14 residues. For the CDR3, the DNA is TGCAGCGACCTAGGACAGGGGGGGGTCAATGAGCAGTTCTTC. Translation: CSDLGQGGVNEQFF.

The J gene is TRBJ2-2, the V gene TRBV12-3 or TRBV12-4; 8 bases are a match to TRBD1. The ends lost 4 bases at V and 9 bases at J; junction bases unmatched: 10. This CDR3 is 15 amino acids long. In DNA form, the CDR3 reads TGTGCCAGCAGTTCTGGACAGGGAGTATTGAGGGAGCTGTTTTTT. Its protein is CASSSGQGVLRELFF.

This clonotype was recorded a few times. The chain employs TRBV28 and TRBJ1-5; TRBD1 agrees at 8 bases. The CDR3 is made up of 14 amino acids. Trimming removed 6 bases from V and 11 bases from J; junction bases left unmatched: 12. Germline CDR1 reads MDHEN; CDR2 reads SYDVKM. CDR3 sequence reads: CASSLQGVLSAQHF. In DNA form, the CDR3 reads TGTGCCAGCAGCCTACAGGGGGTTCTATCAGCCCAGCATTTT.

In its sample, this clonotype was seen a few times. The rearrangement joins TRBV2 to TRBJ2-2; D gene ambiguous. Trimming shortened V by 5 bases and J by 9 bases, and 7 bases separated the two germline ends. The CDR3 is 11 residues long. Germline V gene lookup returns CDR1 SNHLY and CDR2 FYNNEI. CDR3 in DNA: TGTGCCAGCAGTAACCCCCGGGAGCTGTTTTTT. Translation gives CASSNPRELFF.

This rearrangement joins TRBV20-1 to TRBJ2-3; weak D call: TRBD2 (6 bases). The CDR3 is made up of 11 amino acids. Germline lookup yields CDR1 DFQATT and CDR2 SNEGSKA (reference sequence). Trimming stripped 6 bases from V and 4 bases from J, with 8 bases between. The CDR3 here is CSAKRADTQYF. Here the CDR3 DNA reads TGCAGTGCCAAGCGGGCAGATACGCAGTATTTT.

The CDR3 region is CASRSTRQGPEQYF. The CDR3 nucleotides are TGTGCCAGCAGGTCCACCCGACAGGGCCCCGAGCAGTACTTC. This rearrangement joins TRBV7-2 to TRBJ2-7; the match to TRBD1 covers 7 bases. CDR3 length equals 14 residues. Trimming removed 6 bases from V and 6 bases from J; junction bases left unmatched: 11. Germline V lookup: CDR1 SGHTA, CDR2 FQGNSA.

This clonotype is medium-sized within its sample. V usage is TRBV6-1 and J usage is TRBJ1-2; 7 positions agree with TRBD1. Germline V gives CDR1 MNHNS, CDR2 SASEGT. Germline trimming cut 6 bases from V and 0 bases from J; bases unmatched to any gene: 7. The CDR3 sequence is 15 residues long. The CDR3 region has the DNA TGTGCCAGCAGACTCGACAGGGAACCTAACTATGGCTACACCTTC. Its protein product is CASRLDREPNYGYTF.

This chain uses TRBV7-2 with TRBJ2-7, with D perhaps matching TRBD2 (6 bases). The CDR3 runs 12 residues. Trimming pared 5 bases from V and 1 base from J, leaving 6 bases between. Germline CDR1 reads SGHTA; CDR2 reads FQGNSA. DNA of the CDR3: TGTGCCAGCAGCGGGAGGTCCTACGAGCAGTACTTC. Protein: CASSGRSYEQYF.

V usage is TRBV14 and J usage is TRBJ2-3, with 11 bases that match TRBD2. Trimming removed 4 bases from V and 2 bases from J; junction bases left unmatched: 5. Germline values: CDR1 SGHDN, CDR2 FVKESK. The CDR3 extends over 16 amino acids. CDR3 residues: CASSPIAGGLTDTQYF. In DNA form, the CDR3 reads TGTGCCAGCAGCCCTATAGCGGGGGGGCTCACAGATACGCAGTATTTT. The whole variable domain, remainder taken from reference TRBV14 and TRBJ2-3, is EAGVTQFPSHSVIEKGQTVTLRCDPISGHDNLYWYRRVMGKEIKFLLHFVKESKQDESGMPNNRFLAERTGGTYSTLKVQPAELEDSGVYFCASSPIAGGLTDTQYFGPGTRLTVL.

The sample holds a few counts of this clonotype. The chain is built from TRBV20-1 and TRBJ2-1; 9 positions match TRBD2. The CDR3 length is 16 residues. CDR1 and CDR2 from the germline V gene are DFQATT and SNEGSKA (reference sequence). V shed 0 bases and J 10 bases; nucleotides not matched to a gene: 13. This CDR3 is CSARDPRGLAGWEQFF. DNA of the CDR3: TGCAGTGCTAGAGACCCGCGGGGCCTAGCGGGGTGGGAGCAGTTCTTC.

This clonotype has only a few counts. The CDR3 nucleotides are TGTGCCACCAGTGATCTCGGGAGCCCAGATACGCAGTATTTT. It encodes CATSDLGSPDTQYF. The chain links TRBV24-1 to TRBJ2-3; possibly TRBD2 for D (6 bases). In germline, CDR1 is KGHDR, CDR2 SFDVKD. The length of the CDR3 is 14 residues. V lost 3 bases, J lost 4 bases, and 10 bases lay in between.

The chain couples TRBV6-1 to TRBJ2-5, with D unclear. The ends were cut back, 6 bases at V and 0 bases at J, with 11 bases in the middle. The CDR3 is 14 residues long. Germline CDR1 reads MNHNS; CDR2 reads SASEGT. CDR3 sequence reads: CASRRMLYQETQYF. The CDR3 DNA is TGTGCCAGCAGGCGGATGCTCTACCAAGAGACCCAGTACTTC.

Concerning this clonotype: A clone one base away is much larger, so this may be a read error. CDR3 sequence (DNA): TGTGCCACCAGTGATTGGGGGAGGGGGGGCACAGATACGCGGTATTTT. This gives the protein CATSDWGRGGTDTRYF. This chain links TRBV24-1 with TRBJ2-3; D might be TRBD2 (7 bases). Germline assignment: CDR1 KGHDR and CDR2 SFDVKD. The CDR3 sequence is 16 residues long.

The rearrangement uses TRBV11-3 and TRBJ2-7; weak D call: TRBD1 (6 bases). CDR1 and CDR2 (germline): SGHNT, YENEEA. The length of the CDR3 is 13 residues. V lost 3 bases, J lost 5 bases, and 11 bases lay in between. The CDR3 DNA reads as TGTGCCAGCAGCTTCGGCAGGGGCGACGAGCAGTACTTC. This gives the protein CASSFGRGDEQYF.

The sample holds a few counts of this clonotype. V is TRBV12-3 or TRBV12-4 and J is TRBJ1-2, with TRBD1 identical over 7 bases. CDR3 size: 15 residues. The junction had 7 bases not matched to a gene; V was cut back by 2 bases and J by 4 bases. The CDR3 DNA is TGTGCCAGCAGTTTATGGACAGGTGGCATCTATGGCTACACCTTC. Amino acid sequence: CASSLWTGGIYGYTF.

This clonotype was recorded a few times. The J gene is TRBJ1-5, the V gene TRBV20-1; tentative D call: TRBD1 (5 bases). With 0 bases removed from V and 6 bases from J, the gap between germline ends came to 18 bases. This CDR3 contains 16 residues. Germline CDR1 and CDR2: DFQATT and SNEGSKA (reference sequence). In nucleotides, the CDR3 is TGCAGTGCTAGAGATCCGGGGCAGGTTGGAGGTCAGCCCCAGCATTTT. Translated, it gives CSARDPGQVGGQPQHF.

This clonotype has a handful of counts. The gene calls are TRBV18 and TRBJ2-5; 7 nucleotides agree with TRBD2. V lost 3 bases and J lost 3; bases outside the gene matches: 10. Germline CDR1 KGHSH, CDR2 LQKENI. The CDR3 consists of 16 residues. Here the CDR3 DNA reads TGTGCCAGCTCACCGAACCGATCGGGGGGTAAAGAGACCCAGTACTTC. Translation gives CASSPNRSGGKETQYF.